The rows below give T cell receptor beta chains drawn from one sample of a study of CD8 T cells in Susac syndrome. TCRdb fed the immunoSEQ multiplex PCR reads into MiXCR, producing one record per CDR3 protein. The table records 170,000 or so distinct CDR3 sequences, 95% of them present only once. The sequenced sample was CD8+ T cells from PBMCs. These receptors were obtained from a human donor with multiple sclerosis. Each CDR3 is given with its conserved first and last residue. Fields, in order: CDR3 length, D gene, J gene, V gene, clone size, CDR3 DNA, CDR3 protein. D genes are given only for firm matches. Clone size, where shown, is once, few, many, or a class for clones that have expanded.

len: 21
d_gene: NA
j_gene: TRBJ1-5
v_gene: TRBV9
abundance: NA
CDR3nt: TGTGCCAGCAGCGTAGTAGAGACCGGGACTACCAAAAGCGGGGGCAATCAGCCCCAGCATTTT
CDR3aa: CASSVVETGTTKSGGNQPQHF

len: 15
d_gene: NA
j_gene: TRBJ1-2
v_gene: TRBV4-1
abundance: NA
CDR3nt: TGCGCCAGCAGCCAAGATAGGCAGGGAAATTATGGCTACACCTTC
CDR3aa: CASSQDRQGNYGYTF

len: 15
d_gene: TRBD1
j_gene: TRBJ1-2
v_gene: TRBV2
abundance: NA
CDR3nt: TGTGCCAGCAGTGTCCGGGACAGGGATGCCTATGGCTACACCTTC
CDR3aa: CASSVRDRDAYGYTF

len: 15
d_gene: NA
j_gene: TRBJ2-5
v_gene: TRBV27
abundance: NA
CDR3nt: TGTGCCAGCAGTCCATCCGGACATAGGGAAGAGACCCAGTACTTC
CDR3aa: CASSPSGHREETQYF

len: 11
d_gene: NA
j_gene: TRBJ2-7
v_gene: TRBV12-3/TRBV12-4
abundance: NA
CDR3nt: TGTGCCAGCAGTTTCCAGGGGGAGCAGTACTTC
CDR3aa: CASSFQGEQYF

len: 14
d_gene: NA
j_gene: TRBJ2-7
v_gene: TRBV13
abundance: NA
CDR3nt: TGTGCCAGCAGCTTAGGGACAGGCAGGTACGAGCAGTACTTC
CDR3aa: CASSLGTGRYEQYF

len: 13
d_gene: NA
j_gene: TRBJ2-2
v_gene: TRBV25-1
abundance: NA
CDR3nt: TGTGCCAGCAGAGGGCTCCCCACCGGGGAGCTGTTTTTT
CDR3aa: CASRGLPTGELFF

len: 14
d_gene: NA
j_gene: TRBJ1-1
v_gene: TRBV28
abundance: NA
CDR3nt: TGTGCCATCACCCGGGGGTTCATGAACACTGAAGCTTTCTTT
CDR3aa: CAITRGFMNTEAFF

len: 16
d_gene: NA
j_gene: TRBJ1-2
v_gene: TRBV7-9
abundance: NA
CDR3nt: TGTGCCAGCAGCTTAGTTTCCGGGACGGTCAACTATGGCTACACCTTC
CDR3aa: CASSLVSGTVNYGYTF

len: 11
d_gene: NA
j_gene: TRBJ1-2
v_gene: TRBV29-1
abundance: NA
CDR3nt: TGCAGCGTTCCCCCCGGGTATGGCTACACCTTC
CDR3aa: CSVPPGYGYTF

len: 14
d_gene: NA
j_gene: TRBJ2-2
v_gene: TRBV3-1
abundance: NA
CDR3nt: TGTGCCAGCAGCCAAGTCTGGGGAACCGGGGAGCTGTTTTTT
CDR3aa: CASSQVWGTGELFF

len: 15
d_gene: NA
j_gene: TRBJ2-1
v_gene: TRBV12-5
abundance: NA
CDR3nt: TGTGCTAGTGGTCCGTACCCCACTAGTCGCAATGAGCAGTTCTTC
CDR3aa: CASGPYPTSRNEQFF

len: 14
d_gene: TRBD1
j_gene: TRBJ2-7
v_gene: TRBV27
abundance: NA
CDR3nt: TGTGCCAGCAGTCGCCCCGGGACAGGGAACGAGCAGTACTTC
CDR3aa: CASSRPGTGNEQYF

len: 12
d_gene: NA
j_gene: TRBJ2-2
v_gene: TRBV14
abundance: few
CDR3nt: TGTGCCAGCAGCCCTAACACCGGGGAGCTGTTTTTT
CDR3aa: CASSPNTGELFF

len: 14
d_gene: NA
j_gene: TRBJ2-7
v_gene: TRBV12-3/TRBV12-4
abundance: NA
CDR3nt: TGTGCCAGCAGTTTTGGCGGGGCACGGTACGAGCAGTACTTC
CDR3aa: CASSFGGARYEQYF

len: 13
d_gene: NA
j_gene: TRBJ2-3
v_gene: TRBV20-1
abundance: once
CDR3nt: TGCAGTGCTTGGGAGAGCCACACAGATACGCAGTATTTT
CDR3aa: CSAWESHTDTQYF

len: 15
d_gene: TRBD1
j_gene: TRBJ2-1
v_gene: TRBV7-2
abundance: NA
CDR3nt: TGTGCCAGCAGCCCCGGACAGGTTGCATACAATGAGCAGTTCTTC
CDR3aa: CASSPGQVAYNEQFF

len: 15
d_gene: NA
j_gene: TRBJ2-1
v_gene: TRBV7-9
abundance: NA
CDR3nt: TGTGCCAGCAGCGCCAGAACCAGTACCTACAATGAGCAGTTCTTC
CDR3aa: CASSARTSTYNEQFF

len: 14
d_gene: NA
j_gene: TRBJ2-7
v_gene: TRBV7-9
abundance: NA
CDR3nt: TGTGCCAGCAGCTTAAATCCTAGTGGTCCCGAGCAGTACTTC
CDR3aa: CASSLNPSGPEQYF